Included here is one T cell receptor beta chain sequence, with context. The entry originates in a study of blood T cell repertoires in COVID-19. Overall study: The origin of the acute and convalescent COVID-19 samples was the United States, Italy and Spain. PBMCs, B-cell-depleted T cells, or T cells provided the cDNA or gDNA that made up the material.

In the study's own analysis: Amplification with reference gene primers provided the estimates of nucleated cell counts. Assay: immunoSEQ multiplex PCR; the TCRdb copy retains only in-frame clones and omits some. The DNA gave D and trimming, while V, J and clone size come from that table. The top ten hold 9.5% to 15% of the sample, which has approximately 290,000 clones, over 75% seen once. Germline-derived CDR1 and CDR2 are MRHNA and SNTAGT. The CDR3 sequence is 13 residues long. With 1 base removed from V and 5 bases from J, the gap between germline ends came to 8 bases. This TCR derives from a woman aged 55-69 years with acute or convalescent COVID-19. J is TRBJ1-1 and V is TRBV6-4; D gene ambiguous. The sequenced material came from peripheral blood. The CDR3 here is CASSDYEGTEAFF. The CDR3 DNA sequence: TGTGCCAGCAGTGACTACGAGGGTACTGAAGCTTTCTTT.